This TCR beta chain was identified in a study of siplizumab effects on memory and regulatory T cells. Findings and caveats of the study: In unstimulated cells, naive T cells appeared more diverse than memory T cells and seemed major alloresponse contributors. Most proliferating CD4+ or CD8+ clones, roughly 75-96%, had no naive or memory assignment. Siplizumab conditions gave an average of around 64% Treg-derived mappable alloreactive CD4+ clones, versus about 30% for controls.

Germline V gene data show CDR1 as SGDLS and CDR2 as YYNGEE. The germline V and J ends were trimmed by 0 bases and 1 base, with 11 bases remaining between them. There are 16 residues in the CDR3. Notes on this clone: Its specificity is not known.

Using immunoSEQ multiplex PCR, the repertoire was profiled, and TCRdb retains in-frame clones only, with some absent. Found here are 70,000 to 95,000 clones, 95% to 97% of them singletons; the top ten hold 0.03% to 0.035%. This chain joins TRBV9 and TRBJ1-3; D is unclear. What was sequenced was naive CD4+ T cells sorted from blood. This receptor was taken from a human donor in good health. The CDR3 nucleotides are TGTGCCAGCAGCGTAGATCCAGTTCAATCTGGAAACACCATATATTTT. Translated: CASSVDPVQSGNTIYF.